The 9 T cell receptor beta chains reported below all come from one sample, sequenced in a study of human T cells and chemical hapten exposure. TCRdb fed the RACE reads into MiXCR, producing one record per CDR3 protein. The table lists about 360,000 distinct CDR3 sequences, about 4.8% of them singletons. Time point described: patch test 1, 2 weeks after DPC sensitization. Treatment here: therapeutic diphenylcyclopropenone sensitization with weekly scalp DPC. The sequenced sample was whole blood, obtained in connection with sensitization to the hapten diphenylcyclopropenone (DPC). Receptors were obtained from a woman between 50 and 59 years old with alopecia areata. Some clones in this sample may be carry-over from other donors' samples.

This clonotype appeared once. At one boundary the junction diverges from the germline segment, which might be a read error. The chain is built from TRBV6-2 or TRBV6-3 and TRBJ1-1; 10 bases are shared with TRBD1. The length of the CDR3 is 18 residues. Germline V CDR1 and CDR2: MNHEY, SVGEGT. The CDR3, as DNA: TGTGCCAGCAGTTACGACAGGGGGCTGAGTCCTTGGAACACTGAAGCTCTCTTT. This translates into CASSYDRGLSPWNTEALF.

This clonotype came up many times. This chain connects TRBV5-6 to TRBJ1-2; D gene ambiguous. Trimming left V 4 bases short and J 0 bases short, with 7 bases between. This CDR3 has 13 amino acids. Germline V gene data show CDR1 as SGHDT and CDR2 as YYEEEE. The CDR3 is CASSHPTNYGYTF. In nucleotides, the CDR3 is TGTGCCAGCAGCCACCCGACTAACTATGGCTACACCTTC. The variable domain in full, with the rest retrieved from reference TRBV5-6 and TRBJ1-2, is DAGVTQSPTHLIKTRGQQVTLRCSPKSGHDTVSWYQQALGQGPQFIFQYYEEEERQRGNFPDRFSGHQFPNYSSELNVNALLLGDSALYLCASSHPTNYGYTFGSGTRLTVV.

The rearrangement links TRBV11-2 to TRBJ2-6; D perhaps matches TRBD1 (6 bases). V lost 2 bases and J 2 bases, leaving 19 bases between the germline ends. Germline V gene lookup returns CDR1 SGHAT and CDR2 FQNNGV. CDR3 length: 19 amino acids. CDR3 DNA: TGTGCCAGCAGCTTATTCTCCCACAGGGCGATACCTGGGGCCAACGTCCTGACTTTC. Translation: CASSLFSHRAIPGANVLTF.

V gene TRBV6-1 combines with J gene TRBJ2-7; D not resolved. Germline V gene sequence: CDR1 MNHNS, CDR2 SASEGT. There are 14 residues in the CDR3. Trimming removed 2 bases at V and 0 bases at J, with 8 bases between. The CDR3 DNA sequence: TGTGCCAGCAGTGAAACAACTCTCTCCTACGAGCAGTACTTC. This translates into CASSETTLSYEQYF.

Ten or more counts support this clonotype. The chain joins TRBV5-6 to TRBJ2-2, with 10 nucleotides matching TRBD2. The V segment lost 4 bases and the J segment 5 bases; nucleotides outside the gene matches: 8. The CDR3 extends over 16 amino acids. Looked up from germline, CDR1 is SGHDT and CDR2 is YYEEEE. The DNA of the CDR3 is TGTGCCAGCAGCAATCAGCGGGAGGGCCTTACCGGGGAGCTGTTTTTT. Protein sequence: CASSNQREGLTGELFF.

This clonotype appeared many times. The chain joins TRBV20-1 to TRBJ2-5, with D perhaps being TRBD1 or TRBD2 (5 bases each). The CDR3 is 15 residues long. Germline CDR1 is DFQATT and CDR2 is SNEGSKA (reference sequence). Trimming took 5 bases from V and 5 from J, leaving 21 bases between them. CDR3 sequence: CSASRDGQLRETQYF. The CDR3 DNA sequence: TGCAGTGCTTCACGGGACGGCCAACTGCGGGAGACCCAGTACTTC.

The table lists this clonotype with a few counts. The chain links TRBV11-2 to TRBJ2-7, with 8 bases matching TRBD2. V gave up 4 bases and J gave up 2 bases; unmatched junction bases: 10. Germline CDR1 is SGHAT and CDR2 is FQNNGV. This CDR3 is 16 amino acids long. As DNA, the CDR3 is TGTGCCAGCAGCTCGCTTCGAGCGGGAGTTACCTACGAGCAGTACTTC. As protein: CASSSLRAGVTYEQYF.

The table lists this clonotype with many counts. V is TRBV20-1 and J is TRBJ1-5, with TRBD1 as a possible D gene (5 bases). Germline V lookup: CDR1 DFQATT, CDR2 SNEGSKA (reference sequence). Trimming removed 3 bases at V and 3 bases at J, with 15 bases between. The CDR3 is 15 residues long. The chain's CDR3 is CSASKEGPNNQPQHF. In DNA, the CDR3 is TGCAGTGCTAGTAAGGAGGGGCCTAACAATCAGCCCCAGCATTTT.

This clonotype was detected a few times. The chain combines TRBV20-1 with TRBJ2-7; D is uncertain. Germline assignment: CDR1 DFQATT and CDR2 SNEGSKA (reference sequence). Trimming removed 0 bases at V and 1 base at J, with 7 bases between. The CDR3 has 13 amino acids. CDR3 coding DNA: TGCAGTGCTAGAGATTCGAGGTCCTACGAGCAGTACTTC. Protein: CSARDSRSYEQYF.